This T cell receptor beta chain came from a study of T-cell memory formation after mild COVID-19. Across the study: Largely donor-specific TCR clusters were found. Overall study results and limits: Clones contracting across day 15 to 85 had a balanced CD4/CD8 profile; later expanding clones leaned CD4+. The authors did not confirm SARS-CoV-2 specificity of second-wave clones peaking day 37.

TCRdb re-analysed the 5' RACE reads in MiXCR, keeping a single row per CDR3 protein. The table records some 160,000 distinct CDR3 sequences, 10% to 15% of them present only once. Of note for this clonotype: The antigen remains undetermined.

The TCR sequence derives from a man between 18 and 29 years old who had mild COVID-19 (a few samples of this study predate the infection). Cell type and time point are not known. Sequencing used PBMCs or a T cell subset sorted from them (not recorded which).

CDR3: CASSQELSSGGRGTQYF. The CDR3 nucleotides read TGCGCCAGCAGCCAAGAGTTAAGTAGCGGGGGGCGAGGGACGCAGTATTTT. This chain connects TRBV4-3 to TRBJ2-3; 10 bases map to TRBD2. CDR3 length: 17 residues. The germline V gene encodes CDR1 LGHNA and CDR2 YSLEER. Trimming cost V 0 bases and J 9 bases; bases outside gene matches: 12.